The 20 T cell receptor beta chains presented below share a single source sample, sequenced in a study of T cell changes during pregnancy in multiple sclerosis. Sequencing used immunoSEQ multiplex PCR; TCRdb keeps in-frame clones, though not all of them. This table has some 99,000 clones, about 91% appearing once. The source was peripheral blood, collected after pregnancy. These receptors were taken from a female donor in good health, enrolled as a control in a pregnancy study.

The CDR3 bases are TGTGCCAGCAGTGAAGCATCCGGTCCTCGTATCATTCAGTACTTC. It codes for CASSEASGPRIIQYF. The gene calls are TRBV6-1 and TRBJ2-4; D call uncertain. The length of the CDR3 is 15 residues. The germline V and J ends were trimmed by 0 bases and 9 bases, with 15 bases remaining between them. Germline CDR1 reads MNHNS; CDR2 reads SASEGT.

The chain couples TRBV6-1 to TRBJ1-1, with D hard to call. The CDR3 has 13 residues. V was shortened by 5 bases and J by 1 base, with 8 bases between the two germline ends. Germline loops: CDR1 MNHNS, CDR2 SASEGT. The CDR3 nucleotides are TGTGCCAGCAGTCGACTGCGGAACACTGAAGCTTTCTTT. This gives the protein CASSRLRNTEAFF.

The chain is built from TRBV25-1 and TRBJ2-1; no clear D gene. This CDR3 has 12 amino acids. Germline CDR1 reads MGHDK; CDR2 reads SYGVNS. V dropped 4 bases and J dropped 9 bases, with 10 bases sitting between them. This CDR3 reads CASSAKFGEQFF. CDR3 sequence (DNA): TGTGCCAGCAGTGCCAAGTTCGGTGAGCAGTTCTTC.

The chain is built from TRBV6-1 and TRBJ1-2; TRBD1 matches 8 bases. In germline, CDR1 is MNHNS, CDR2 SASEGT. With 2 bases clipped from V and 5 bases from J, the junction kept 7 bases outside the gene matches. CDR3 size: 15 residues. The CDR3, as DNA: TGTGCCAGCAGTGAACCCAGGGGGCGTCGGTATGGCTACACCTTC. Encoded protein: CASSEPRGRRYGYTF.

This chain connects TRBV6-5 to TRBJ2-1; D gene ambiguous. Trimming pared 5 bases from V and 2 bases from J, leaving 10 bases between. Germline V gene data show CDR1 as MNHEY and CDR2 as SVGAGI. The CDR3 totals 14 residues. The CDR3 reads CASSVGSTYNEQFF. The CDR3 nucleotides read TGTGCCAGCAGTGTCGGGTCAACCTACAATGAGCAGTTCTTC.

The count of this clone is one. This chain joins TRBV19 and TRBJ2-1, with 8 bases identical to TRBD2. V trimming: 5 bases; J trimming: 5 bases; junction bases outside the gene matches: 8. The germline gives CDR1 LNHDA, CDR2 SQIVND (reference sequence). The CDR3 length is 15 residues. The CDR3 loop reads CASSPRGATNNEQFF. DNA of the CDR3: TGTGCCAGTAGTCCGCGGGGGGCGACAAACAATGAGCAGTTCTTC.

The J gene is TRBJ1-1, the V gene TRBV9; TRBD1 agrees at 8 bases. The germline V gene has CDR1 SGDLS and CDR2 YYNGEE. The J segment lost 8 bases and the V segment lost 2 bases, leaving 8 bases of the junction unmatched. CDR3 length equals 14 residues. In nucleotides, the CDR3 is TGTGCCAGCAGCGTCCTGACAGGGGCGGGGGAAGCTTTCTTT. It encodes CASSVLTGAGEAFF.

The chain joins TRBV19 to TRBJ2-7, with D tentatively TRBD2 (5 bases). Germline CDR1 and CDR2: LNHDA and SQIVND (reference sequence). The CDR3 totals 13 residues. The V end lost 4 bases, the J end lost 2 bases, and 9 bases lay between the germline ends. The CDR3 protein is CASSRSGAYEQYF. The DNA of the CDR3 is TGTGCCAGTAGTAGGAGCGGCGCCTACGAGCAGTACTTC.

This chain links TRBV5-1 with TRBJ1-4; 8 bases map to TRBD1. The CDR3 runs to 15 residues. With 2 bases clipped from V and 6 bases from J, the junction kept 6 bases outside the gene matches. CDR1 is SGHRS and CDR2 is YFSETQ in the germline V gene. The CDR3, as DNA: TGCGCCAGCAGCTTTCAGGGGGCCCGGGATGAAAAACTGTTTTTT. It codes for CASSFQGARDEKLFF.

CDR3 sequence (DNA): TGCGCCAGCAGTTCACAGGGGGCGTTCGGGAACACTGAAGCTTTCTTT. Its protein product is CASSSQGAFGNTEAFF. The V gene is TRBV10-1, the J gene TRBJ1-1; TRBD1 agrees at 9 bases. There are 16 residues in the CDR3. Germline lookup yields CDR1 WNHNN and CDR2 SYGVQD (reference sequence). Trimming cost V 5 bases and J 1 base; bases outside gene matches: 8.

CDR3 loop: CASSLAQGQTEAFF. CDR3 nucleotide sequence: TGTGCCAGCAGCTTAGCACAGGGACAAACTGAAGCTTTCTTT. The V gene is TRBV7-2, the J gene TRBJ1-1, with D perhaps matching TRBD1 (6 bases). Germline CDR1 reads SGHTA; CDR2 reads FQGNSA. This CDR3 is 14 amino acids long. V lost 0 bases to trimming and J lost 5 bases, with 10 bases between them.

The V and J genes are TRBV6-5 and TRBJ2-1; 7 bases line up with TRBD2. The CDR3 runs to 12 residues. Germline V gene data show CDR1 as MNHEY and CDR2 as SVGAGI. Trimming cost V 6 bases and J 7 bases; bases outside gene matches: 3. The CDR3 DNA reads as TGTGCCAGCAGGAGACTAGCAAATGAGCAGTTCTTC. Translated, it gives CASRRLANEQFF.

The chain couples TRBV7-9 to TRBJ2-1, with TRBD2 identical over 13 bases. CDR1 and CDR2 (germline): SEHNR, FQNEAQ (reference sequence). Unmatched junction bases numbered 6, after V lost 3 bases and J lost 4 bases. The CDR3 has 17 amino acids. CDR3 sequence: CASSFAGLAGVYNEQFF. The CDR3 nucleotides are TGTGCCAGCAGCTTCGCAGGACTAGCGGGGGTTTACAATGAGCAGTTCTTC.

CDR3 nucleotides: TGTGCCAGCAGCTCCTGGGGCCGACCCGATACGCAGTATTTT. Protein: CASSSWGRPDTQYF. V gene TRBV5-6 combines with J gene TRBJ2-3, with D perhaps TRBD1 (5 bases). V lost 3 bases, J lost 6 bases, and 14 bases lay in between. The length of the CDR3 is 14 residues. The V gene's germline CDR1 is SGHDT and CDR2 YYEEEE. The whole variable domain, remainder taken from reference TRBV5-6 and TRBJ2-3, is DAGVTQSPTHLIKTRGQQVTLRCSPKSGHDTVSWYQQALGQGPQFIFQYYEEEERQRGNFPDRFSGHQFPNYSSELNVNALLLGDSALYLCASSSWGRPDTQYFGPGTRLTVL.

The chain recombines TRBV6-6 with TRBJ1-1, with D possibly matching TRBD1 (5 bases). Trimming stripped 3 bases from V and 4 bases from J, with 15 bases between. The length of the CDR3 is 15 residues. The germline CDR1 and CDR2 sequences are MNHNY and SVGAGI (reference sequence). CDR3: CASSYPPGLFTEAFF. In DNA, the CDR3 is TGTGCCAGCAGTTATCCTCCAGGGCTCTTCACTGAAGCTTTCTTT.

The CDR3 protein is CASSPTGGPLSYNSPLHF. In DNA form, the CDR3 reads TGTGCCAGCAGCCCGACAGGGGGCCCCCTCTCCTATAATTCACCCCTCCACTTT. The chain combines TRBV7-9 with TRBJ1-6, with 10 bases that match TRBD1. The CDR3 is made up of 18 amino acids. Per germline, CDR1 SEHNR and CDR2 FQNEAQ (reference sequence). V trimming: 5 bases; J trimming: 0 bases; junction bases outside the gene matches: 7.

The chain recombines TRBV21-1 with TRBJ1-1; TRBD1 is taken as the D call from the table, unchecked against the DNA. TRBV21-1 is a known pseudogene. This CDR3 region has 17 residues. The DNA of the CDR3 is TGTGCCAGCAGCAGCGGCGCTGCAGGGGCAAGCGTCGCTGAAGCTTTCTTT. This sequence encodes CASSSGAAGASVAEAFF.

The chain uses TRBV19 and TRBJ2-7; TRBD2 is a possible D gene (6 bases). The germline V and J ends were trimmed by 1 base and 4 bases, with 8 bases remaining between them. The CDR3 covers 13 residues. Germline V gene lookup returns CDR1 LNHDA and CDR2 SQIVND (reference sequence). The CDR3 DNA reads TGTGCCAGTAGTATAGCGGGAGTGTACGAGCAGTACTTC. Translation: CASSIAGVYEQYF.

This clone occurred once. CDR3 bases: TGTGCCAGCAGCCCAGGGACAGGGGCTAACACCGGGGAGCTGTTTTTT. Amino acids: CASSPGTGANTGELFF. This chain links TRBV7-2 with TRBJ2-2; 10 bases align to TRBD1. Germline V lookup: CDR1 SGHTA, CDR2 FQGNSA. After removal of 5 bases from V and 2 bases from J, the junction contained 5 bases not matched to a gene. The CDR3 length is 16 residues.

J is TRBJ1-5 and V is TRBV5-6; 10 nucleotides agree with TRBD1. The trim removed 4 bases at V and 7 bases at J, leaving 5 bases unmatched. Germline V gives CDR1 SGHDT, CDR2 YYEEEE. The CDR3 loop spans 14 amino acids. The CDR3 nucleotides are TGTGCCAGCAGCCGGACAGGGGGTCGGCAGCCCCAGCATTTT. This translates into CASSRTGGRQPQHF.